These T cell receptor beta chains were read from a single sample in a study of identical twins. In TCRdb, the 5' RACE reads were re-called with MiXCR into one record per CDR3 protein. Of some 660,000 distinct CDR3 sequences listed, around 8.3% are singletons. These data are also associated with another study on yellow fever vaccine responses in identical twins.

The sequenced sample consisted of PBMCs. The receptors stem from a woman aged 18-30 years in good health. Both conserved end residues are part of each CDR3. D genes are given only for firm matches. Size is stated for part of the rows, as once, few or many counts, or as a class when the clone is expanded.

d_gene,j_gene,abundance,v_gene,CDR3aa,CDR3nt
NA,TRBJ2-1,many,TRBV5-1,CASSLVVGGNEQFF,TGCGCCAGCAGCTTGGTGGTAGGGGGCAATGAGCAGTTCTTC
NA,TRBJ2-7,few,TRBV27,CASRRTVPSYEQYF,TGTGCCAGCAGGCGGACAGTTCCCTCCTACGAGCAGTACTTC
NA,TRBJ2-7,NA,TRBV27,CASSPHPTGDPYEQYF,TGTGCCAGCAGTCCCCATCCTACGGGCGACCCCTACGAGCAGTACTTC
NA,TRBJ2-7,NA,TRBV6-1,CASSDTGLYQYLYEQYF,TGTGCCAGCAGTGATACTGGGTTGTACCAGTACCTTTACGAGCAGTACTTC
TRBD2,TRBJ2-1,many,TRBV5-1,CASSSTGSGGGYNEQFF,TGCGCCAGCAGCTCGACCGGTAGCGGGGGGGGATACAATGAGCAGTTCTTC
NA,TRBJ2-5,NA,TRBV5-4,CASSLPRVGETQYF,TGTGCCAGCAGCTTGCCCCGGGTTGGGGAGACCCAGTACTTC
TRBD2,TRBJ2-3,NA,TRBV2,CASSAAQRGVGTDTQYF,TGTGCCAGCAGCGCGGCGCAGCGGGGTGTCGGCACAGATACGCAGTATTTT
NA,TRBJ1-4,few,TRBV4-2,CASSPRITVEEKLFF,TGTGCCAGCAGCCCCCGCATTACTGTTGAGGAAAAACTGTTTTTT
TRBD1,TRBJ2-3,few,TRBV28,CASSLNRGPDTQYF,TGTGCCAGCAGTTTGAACAGGGGGCCAGATACGCAGTATTTT
NA,TRBJ1-2,NA,TRBV28,CATTSGTFNYGYTF,TGTGCCACGACTAGCGGGACATTTAACTATGGCTACACCTTC
NA,TRBJ2-3,many,TRBV5-1,CASSFAGSPGNTQYF,TGCGCCAGCAGCTTCGCGGGGAGCCCTGGTAATACGCAGTATTTT
NA,TRBJ2-7,NA,TRBV4-2,CASSQVRQAFRETTDEQYF,TGTGCCAGCAGCCAAGTACGGCAAGCTTTTCGGGAGACCACTGACGAGCAGTACTTC
NA,TRBJ2-7,few,TRBV7-9,CASIVYRRGGNYEQYF,TGTGCCAGCATCGTTTACCGTAGAGGGGGGAACTACGAGCAGTACTTC
TRBD1,TRBJ2-5,NA,TRBV12-3/TRBV12-4,CASSATGGPETQYF,TGTGCCAGCAGTGCTACAGGGGGCCCAGAGACCCAGTACTTC
NA,TRBJ2-5,many,TRBV12-3/TRBV12-4,CASSLLAQETQYF,TGTGCCAGCAGCTTACTGGCACAAGAGACCCAGTACTTC
TRBD2,TRBJ2-1,many,TRBV10-3,CAIGVAGDNEQFF,TGTGCCATCGGAGTGGCGGGGGACAATGAGCAGTTCTTC
NA,TRBJ1-6,many,TRBV2,CASSEDRKAPLHF,TGTGCCAGCAGTGAAGACAGGAAAGCACCCCTCCACTTT
TRBD1,TRBJ2-7,many,TRBV29-1,CSGGQGASYEQYF,TGCAGCGGTGGACAGGGGGCTTCCTACGAGCAGTACTTC
NA,TRBJ1-2,few,TRBV6-5,CASSYSTSDYGYTF,TGTGCCAGCAGTTACTCCACCTCGGACTATGGCTACACCTTC
NA,TRBJ1-5,NA,TRBV14,CARARAANQPQHF,TGTGCCAGGGCCAGGGCCGCGAATCAGCCCCAGCATTTT
NA,TRBJ2-7,NA,TRBV5-6,CASSLDGRSWEQYF,TGTGCCAGCAGCTTGGACGGGAGATCGTGGGAGCAGTACTTC
NA,TRBJ2-3,NA,TRBV9,CASTLPRPDTQYF,TGTGCCAGCACTTTACCCCGGCCAGATACGCAGTATTTT
NA,TRBJ1-6,NA,TRBV4-3,CASSQDGADNSPLHF,TGCGCCAGCAGCCAAGATGGGGCAGATAATTCACCCCTCCACTTT
NA,TRBJ2-6,many,TRBV6-2/TRBV6-3,CASSYGDTLAGANVLTF,TGTGCCAGCAGTTATGGAGACACTTTGGCTGGGGCCAACGTCCTGACTTTC
TRBD2,TRBJ2-3,few,TRBV29-1,CSVEGITRGGPDTQYF,TGCAGCGTTGAAGGGATTACGCGGGGGGGCCCAGATACGCAGTATTTT
TRBD2,TRBJ2-2,many,TRBV6-4,CANLAASGSDGELFF,TGTGCCAACCTTGCGGCTAGCGGGAGTGACGGGGAGCTGTTTTTT
TRBD2,TRBJ2-5,few,TRBV29-1,CSVVAGEETQYF,TGCAGCGTTGTAGCGGGAGAAGAGACCCAGTACTTC
NA,TRBJ2-1,many,TRBV24-1,CATSDFNFPYNEQFF,TGTGCCACCAGTGATTTTAACTTCCCCTACAATGAGCAGTTCTTC
NA,TRBJ2-3,many,TRBV25-1,CASSVSDTQYF,TGTGCCAGCAGTGTCTCGGATACGCAGTATTTT
NA,TRBJ2-7,NA,TRBV5-1,CASSLTAGTYEQYF,TGCGCCAGCAGCTTGACAGCGGGTACCTACGAGCAGTACTTC
TRBD2,TRBJ2-7,many,TRBV12-3/TRBV12-4,CASGGGGGKGTSYEQYF,TGTGCCAGCGGGGGGGGTGGTGGTAAAGGGACTTCCTACGAGCAGTACTTC
TRBD1,TRBJ1-1,many,TRBV27,CASRDRGRTEAFF,TGTGCCAGCAGGGACAGGGGGCGGACTGAAGCTTTCTTT
NA,TRBJ2-2,many,TRBV4-3,CASSQDLAGATGELFF,TGCGCCAGCAGCCAAGATCTGGCAGGGGCGACCGGGGAGCTGTTTTTT
NA,TRBJ2-1,many,TRBV6-2/TRBV6-3,CASSYSVQGGQFF,TGTGCCAGCAGTTACTCGGTGCAGGGGGGACAGTTCTTC
NA,TRBJ2-5,NA,TRBV27,CASSFSGGPYSSETQYF,TGTGCCAGCAGTTTTTCCGGCGGGCCTTACTCCTCGGAGACCCAGTACTTC
TRBD1,TRBJ1-1,NA,TRBV12-3/TRBV12-4,CASSRGQGNEAFF,TGTGCCAGCAGCCGGGGACAGGGAAATGAAGCTTTCTTT
NA,TRBJ2-3,NA,TRBV4-3,CASSQEVPGPDTQYF,TGCGCCAGCAGCCAAGAAGTCCCGGGGCCAGATACGCAGTATTTT
NA,TRBJ2-3,many,TRBV20-1,CSAILLGGRTDTQYF,TGCAGTGCTATCCTCCTGGGGGGTCGCACAGATACGCAGTATTTT
TRBD2,TRBJ2-7,NA,TRBV7-9,CASSSTIQAGGLEQYF,TGTGCCAGCAGCTCCACAATACAGGCGGGGGGCCTCGAGCAGTACTTC
NA,TRBJ1-2,many,TRBV7-2,CASSLVEGVKNGYTF,TGTGCCAGCAGCTTAGTGGAGGGTGTGAAGAATGGCTACACCTTC
TRBD1,TRBJ2-5,NA,TRBV25-1,CASSDLGQGRETQYF,TGTGCCAGCAGTGACCTTGGACAGGGGCGAGAGACCCAGTACTTC
NA,TRBJ1-2,many,TRBV4-2,CASSQIGPNNYGYTF,TGTGCCAGCAGCCAAATCGGACCAAATAACTATGGCTACACCTTC
NA,TRBJ1-2,few,TRBV11-2,CASSYHEANYGYTF,TGTGCCAGCAGCTACCACGAGGCGAACTATGGCTACACCTTC
NA,TRBJ2-7,few,TRBV4-3,CASSQSVVNEQYF,TGCGCCAGCAGCCAAAGTGTGGTAAACGAGCAGTACTTC
NA,TRBJ2-2,NA,TRBV4-1,CASGSGPENTGELFF,TGCGCCAGCGGCTCGGGCCCGGAGAACACCGGGGAGCTGTTTTTT
NA,TRBJ2-5,many,TRBV20-1,CSSPRVQETQYF,TGCAGTTCCCCGAGGGTCCAAGAGACCCAGTACTTC
TRBD1,TRBJ2-7,NA,TRBV11-2,CASTVGGDRGLGSPYEQYF,TGTGCCAGCACCGTCGGTGGGGACAGGGGGCTTGGGAGCCCCTACGAGCAGTACTTC
TRBD2,TRBJ2-2,many,TRBV29-1,CSVEYGLAGGRTNTGELFF,TGCAGCGTTGAATACGGACTAGCGGGGGGACGGACCAACACCGGGGAGCTGTTTTTT
TRBD2,TRBJ2-7,few,TRBV20-1,CSARKRGFSEQYF,TGCAGTGCTAGAAAGCGGGGTTTTAGCGAGCAGTACTTC
NA,TRBJ2-2,few,TRBV7-3,CASSLKVRPNTGELFF,TGTGCCAGCAGCTTAAAGGTCAGGCCGAACACCGGGGAGCTGTTTTTT
TRBD2,TRBJ2-4,few,TRBV15,CATSRDQRGENIQYF,TGTGCCACCAGCAGAGATCAGCGGGGCGAAAACATTCAGTACTTC
NA,TRBJ1-1,many,TRBV28,CASSTGNTEAFF,TGTGCCAGCAGTACAGGGAACACTGAAGCTTTCTTT
NA,TRBJ2-1,few,TRBV2,CASSVGVRSYNEQFF,TGTGCCAGCAGTGTCGGGGTCCGCTCCTACAATGAGCAGTTCTTC
NA,TRBJ2-5,few,TRBV18,CASSRSWGGVETQYF,TGTGCCAGCTCACGGAGTTGGGGCGGCGTGGAGACCCAGTACTTC